This TCR beta chain was retrieved from a study of shared clonotypes between healthy human individuals. For the study at large: CD4 naive and memory got three plates each, CD8 naive two, CD8 memory one. Whole-study findings and limits: The sharing of 4.5% to 5% of naive CD4 clonotypes was seen across a few donors.

CD45RO-negative cells were positively selected for CCR7, leaving out terminally differentiated effector memory CD45RA+ cells. The assay was carried out at the deep level. Original methodology: Without quality scores, immunoSEQ junctional reads could not be filtered like full-length reads. Repertoires were generated with immunoSEQ multiplex PCR, while TCRdb's copy carries only in-frame clones and drops some. For V, J and clone size, that table is used; D and trimming come from the DNA. This table has hundreds of thousands of clones, 95% appearing once. As regards this clone: The antigen is undetermined.

Trimming removed 1 base at V and 1 base at J, with 7 bases between. CDR3 size: 14 residues. CDR1 LNHDA and CDR2 SQIVND come from the germline V gene (reference sequence). This clonotype originated in a woman aged 25-40 years in good health. Sequenced material: naive CD8+ T cells sorted from blood. This chain connects TRBV19 to TRBJ1-1; D unresolved. This CDR3 is CASSIVRKNTEAFF. The CDR3 region has the DNA TGTGCCAGTAGTATAGTTCGGAAGAACACTGAAGCTTTCTTT.